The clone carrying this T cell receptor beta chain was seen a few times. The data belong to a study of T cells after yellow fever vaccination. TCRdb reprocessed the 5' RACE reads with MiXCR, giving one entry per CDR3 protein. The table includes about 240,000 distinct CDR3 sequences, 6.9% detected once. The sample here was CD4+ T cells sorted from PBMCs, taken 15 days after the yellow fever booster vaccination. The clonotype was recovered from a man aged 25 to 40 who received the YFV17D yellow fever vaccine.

The CDR3 reads CASTLLAGASEQYF. In DNA form, the CDR3 reads TGTGCCAGCACCCTTCTAGCGGGAGCTTCGGAGCAGTACTTC. This chain links TRBV6-1 with TRBJ2-7; 10 bases map to TRBD2. The CDR3 has 14 amino acids. Trimming removed 7 bases from V and 7 bases from J; junction bases left unmatched: 10. Germline-derived CDR1 and CDR2 are MNHNS and SASEGT.